Listed below are T cell receptor beta chains from one sample, sequenced in a study of identical twins. TCRdb reprocessed the 5' RACE reads via MiXCR and lists one record per CDR3 protein. The sample gives about 900,000 distinct CDR3 sequences, 10% to 15% of which show up once; about 1.5% is in the top ten. The data also belong to a second study, concerning yellow fever vaccine responses in identical twins.

The sample taken for sequencing was PBMCs. The source is a woman in her late teens or twenties in good health. The CDR3 runs from the conserved cysteine through the conserved F or W. A D gene is named only where the DNA matches it firmly. Not every row has a clone size; where given, it reads once, few, many or a size class.

TRBV4-1	TRBJ2-1	TRBD1	.	TGCGCCAGCAGCCAAAGGACAGGGACCGATGAGCAGTTCTTC	CASSQRTGTDEQFF
TRBV5-1	TRBJ2-5	TRBD1	few	TGCGCCAGCAGCGGACAAGGGGGCCAAATCCAAGAGACCCAGTACTTC	CASSGQGGQIQETQYF
TRBV5-1	TRBJ2-3	TRBD2	.	TGCGCCAGCAGCTTGTATCTTAGCGGGAGCAACGTGGCAGATACGCAGTATTTT	CASSLYLSGSNVADTQYF
TRBV5-1	TRBJ2-7	TRBD1	many	TGCGCCAGCAGCCCCAGGGACAGGGCCTCCTACGAGCAGTACTTC	CASSPRDRASYEQYF
TRBV5-1	TRBJ2-5	TRBD1	.	TGCGCCAGCACGAAGATACAGGGGGCACAAGAGACCCAGTACTTC	CASTKIQGAQETQYF
TRBV3-1	TRBJ2-1	.	.	TGTGCCAGCAGCCAAGAGATTGAGGACCGACCCTACAATGAGCAGTTCTTC	CASSQEIEDRPYNEQFF
TRBV11-1	TRBJ2-1	TRBD2	few	TGTGCCAGCAGCTTACGGACTAGCGGGGGGGCTTCCCACAATGAGCAGTTCTTC	CASSLRTSGGASHNEQFF
TRBV19	TRBJ2-1	.	many	TGTGCCAGTAGTATAGCAACTCAGGCGAATGAGCAGTTCTTC	CASSIATQANEQFF
TRBV9	TRBJ2-2	.	many	TGTGCCAGCAACAGCGAGCCTAACACCGGGGAGCTGTTTTTT	CASNSEPNTGELFF
TRBV20-1	TRBJ1-2	TRBD1	.	TGCAGTGCTAGACCGGGACAGGGATACTATGGCTACACCTTC	CSARPGQGYYGYTF
TRBV20-1	TRBJ2-5	.	.	TGCAGTGCTGGAAACAGGAACCAAGAGACCCAGTACTTC	CSAGNRNQETQYF
TRBV14	TRBJ2-7	TRBD1	.	TGTGCCAGCAGCCAGAGGGGACAGGGAATCGAGCAGTACTTC	CASSQRGQGIEQYF
TRBV5-1	TRBJ1-6	.	few	TGCGCCAGCAGCTTGGAGGGACCCCTCCACTTT	CASSLEGPLHF
TRBV10-1	TRBJ2-5	TRBD2	.	TGCGCCAGCAGTGACACCTCTAGCGGGAGTGGGGAGACCCAGTACTTC	CASSDTSSGSGETQYF
TRBV4-2	TRBJ2-1	.	.	TGTGCCAGCAGCCAAGACCAAGGGACGGGGAATGAGCAGTTCTTC	CASSQDQGTGNEQFF
TRBV20-1	TRBJ2-3	.	.	TGCAGTGCTAGAGACCTTACCACTAGCACAGATACGCAGTATTTT	CSARDLTTSTDTQYF
TRBV7-6	TRBJ1-1	.	few	TGTGCCAGCAGCTTAGTCAGTTATGGGGACACTGAAGCTTTCTTT	CASSLVSYGDTEAFF
TRBV12-3/TRBV12-4	TRBJ2-3	.	many	TGTGCCAGCAGCCCAAGGGGGGCGGACCCATATTTT	CASSPRGADPYF